This TCR beta chain is from a study of tumor and adjacent non-tumor tissue in lung cancer. Overall study: Each sample yielded millions of productive TCRbeta reads on average. Study results and caveats: In normal lung, the top 100 clones were significantly more dominant than in tumor. Significantly higher TCR diversity was found in tumor than normal lung.

This clonotype has ten or more counts. Its antigen is not identified. RNA was extracted from bulk tissue without any cell sorting. Chemotherapy-naive patients with new lung cancer underwent thoracic surgery in China, August–late 2014. CDR1 and CDR2 (germline): MGHRA, YSYEKL. This CDR3 has 15 amino acids. Trimming pared 4 bases from V and 1 base from J, leaving 14 bases between. TCRbeta libraries were built with three rounds of nested PCR, modified from ARM-PCR. Each CDR3 protein is one row after TCRdb ran MiXCR on the multiplex PCR reads. The sample yields fewer than 85,000 distinct CDR3 sequences, around 77% seen once.

The clonotype was recovered from a woman aged 45-65 years with non-small cell lung cancer. J is TRBJ2-7 and V is TRBV4-1; maybe TRBD1 (6 bases). The specimen was lung tumor tissue. The CDR3 sequence is CASSRYPGTSYEQYF. CDR3 nucleotide sequence: TGCGCCAGCAGCCGCTACCCAGGGACATCCTACGAGCAGTACTTC.